The rows below give T cell receptor beta chains drawn from one sample of a study of Graves' ophthalmopathy and Graves' hyperthyroidism. TCRdb used MiXCR to reprocess the multiplex PCR reads, holding one entry per CDR3 protein. The data show roughly 1.1 million distinct CDR3 sequences, about 36% seen once. The sequencing input was peripheral blood or thyroid tissue (not recorded which). The receptors stem from an adult man with Graves' hyperthyroidism. The CDR3 runs from the conserved cysteine through the conserved F or W. A D gene is named only where the DNA matches it firmly. The size of a clone is reported for some rows only, either as once, few or many, or as a class for expanded clones.

-	-	TRBJ2-7	TRBV20-1	14	CSANRLGIAGEQYF	TGCAGTGCTAATCGTCTGGGCATCGCGGGCGAGCAGTACTTC
-	TRBD1	TRBJ2-5	TRBV28	17	CASSLLRTGGALETQYF	TGTGCCAGCAGTTTACTCAGGACAGGGGGCGCGTTAGAGACCCAGTACTTC
-	TRBD1	TRBJ2-7	TRBV7-9	14	CASSLAGGLREQYF	TGTGCCAGCAGCTTAGCAGGGGGCCTGCGGGAGCAGTACTTC
-	-	TRBJ1-2	TRBV20-1	12	CSRDTLYYGYTF	TGCAGCCGGGACACGCTCTACTATGGCTACACCTTC
-	-	TRBJ2-5	TRBV4-2	16	CASSPQGPHSQETQYF	TGTGCCAGCAGCCCGCAGGGGCCCCACTCCCAAGAGACCCAGTACTTC
-	TRBD1	TRBJ1-5	TRBV19	12	CASGPGGQPQHF	TGTGCCAGTGGCCCAGGGGGTCAGCCCCAGCATTTT
few	-	TRBJ1-5	TRBV6-1	13	CAGDSTGNQPQHF	TGTGCCGGCGACAGTACCGGCAATCAGCCCCAGCATTTT
few	TRBD2	TRBJ2-7	TRBV4-3	15	CASSQASGLNYEQYF	TGCGCCAGCAGCCAAGCTAGCGGACTAAACTACGAGCAGTACTTC
many	-	TRBJ1-6	TRBV4-3	16	CASSQVVSSYNSPLHF	TGCGCCAGCAGCCAAGTCGTGAGCTCCTATAATTCACCCCTCCACTTT
-	-	TRBJ1-5	TRBV7-8	14	CASSLREYYQPQHF	TGTGCCAGCAGTCTTAGGGAGTACTATCAGCCCCAGCATTTT
few	-	TRBJ2-5	TRBV5-4	16	CASSAPTGGPQETQYF	TGTGCCAGCAGCGCACCAACCGGGGGCCCCCAAGAGACCCAGTACTTC
few	-	TRBJ1-6	TRBV2	18	CASSPGPGRRPYSSPLHF	TGTGCCAGCAGTCCCGGACCAGGCAGAAGACCCTATAGTTCACCCCTCCACTTT
few	TRBD1	TRBJ1-5	TRBV5-6	17	CASSEMPGGQGDQPQHF	TGTGCCAGCAGCGAAATGCCCGGAGGACAGGGGGATCAGCCCCAGCATTTT
few	-	TRBJ1-5	TRBV30	14	CAWSPGIGNQPQHF	TGTGCCTGGAGTCCGGGGATAGGCAATCAGCCCCAGCATTTT
few	-	TRBJ1-2	TRBV27	15	CASSLEFGQNYGYTF	TGTGCCAGCAGTTTAGAGTTCGGACAGAACTATGGCTACACCTTC
many	-	TRBJ2-7	TRBV11-2	13	CASSLTGRSEQYF	TGTGCCAGCAGCTTAACAGGGAGGTCCGAGCAGTACTTC
many	TRBD1	TRBJ2-7	TRBV5-1	14	CASRRTGESYEQYF	TGCGCCAGCAGGAGGACAGGGGAATCCTACGAGCAGTACTTC